This T cell receptor beta chain was captured by sequencing in a study of blood T cell repertoires in COVID-19. Study information: Nucleic acid was either cDNA or gDNA, and it came from T cells, B-cell-depleted T cells, or PBMCs.

The protocol was immunoSEQ multiplex PCR, while the TCRdb copy is restricted to in-frame clones and leaves out a portion. Here the sample spans roughly 290,000 clones, 87% being singletons. Germline values: CDR1 LNHDA, CDR2 SQIVND (reference sequence). CDR3 size: 15 residues. V was trimmed by 6 bases and J by 7 bases, leaving 21 bases between them. Participant reports of clinical history set cohort assignment. The chain carries TRBV19 and TRBJ1-1; tentative D call: TRBD1 (5 bases). This TCR derives from a woman aged 35 to 49 who had recovered from COVID-19. The sample was PBMCs or T cells enriched from blood (not recorded which). CDR3 loop: CASSPSVRYQGEAFF. The CDR3 nucleotides read TGTGCCAGTAGCCCCTCGGTCCGGTATCAGGGTGAAGCTTTCTTT.